These 19 T cell receptor beta chains were all obtained from the same sample, sequenced in a study of cytomegalovirus exposure and HLA in healthy donors. Here immunoSEQ multiplex PCR was the method, and the copy in TCRdb shows in-frame clones only, minus some. The sample holds roughly 60,000 clones, roughly 90% seen once. Sequencing used PBMCs. These receptors came from a woman in her twenties or thirties in good health and CMV-seronegative.

The J gene is TRBJ1-3, the V gene TRBV29-1, with TRBD1 as a possible D gene (6 bases). The V end lost 4 bases, the J end lost 2 bases, and 15 bases lay between the germline ends. This CDR3 region has 15 residues. CDR1 is SQVTM, CDR2 ANQGSEA, per germline. CDR3 sequence: CSVGLRGGAGNTIYF. The CDR3 bases are TGCAGCGTTGGTCTAAGAGGGGGTGCTGGAAACACCATATATTTT.

This chain connects TRBV5-1 to TRBJ2-1; 8 positions match TRBD2. Germline CDR1 reads SGHRS; CDR2 reads YFSETQ. The CDR3 has 15 residues. Trimming removed 0 bases from V and 8 bases from J; junction bases left unmatched: 7. The CDR3 here is CASSLEEREIDEQFF. CDR3 DNA: TGCGCCAGCAGCTTGGAAGAGCGGGAGATCGATGAGCAGTTCTTC.

The CDR3 reads CASSDTRLKYF. CDR3 sequence (DNA): TGTGCCAGCAGCGATACTAGGTTAAAGTATTTT. The chain has TRBV21-1 and TRBJ2-3; the DNA was not compared with TRBD2, the D call given in the table. TRBV21-1 is noted as a pseudogene. The CDR3 has 11 residues.

This clone showed up just once. This chain joins TRBV19 and TRBJ1-4; D call uncertain. The germline CDR1 and CDR2 sequences are LNHDA and SQIVND (reference sequence). The V gene lost 4 bases and the J gene lost 0 bases, with 6 bases spanning the gap. The CDR3 is 14 amino acids. Here the CDR3 reads CASSTSTTNEKLFF. The CDR3 DNA follows: TGTGCCAGTAGTACTAGTACAACTAATGAAAAACTGTTTTTT.

This rearrangement joins TRBV5-4 to TRBJ2-7, with 7 bases identical to TRBD2. The V and J ends lost 3 bases and 2 bases, in that order; junction bases with no gene match: 8. The germline V gene has CDR1 SGHNT and CDR2 YYREEE (reference sequence). The CDR3 sequence is 15 residues long. Here the CDR3 DNA reads TGTGCCAGCAGCTCGGGGGGAGCGTCGCCCTACGAGCAGTACTTC. Its protein is CASSSGGASPYEQYF.

V usage is TRBV4-2 and J usage is TRBJ2-1; TRBD2 aligns across 8 bases. Per germline, CDR1 LGHNA and CDR2 YNFKEQ. The J segment lost 14 bases and the V segment lost 4 bases, leaving 16 bases of the junction unmatched. This CDR3 region has 15 residues. The CDR3 protein is CASSLLTSGTPDKFF. Here the CDR3 DNA reads TGTGCCAGCAGCCTTCTCACTAGCGGCACCCCAGACAAGTTCTTC.

The chain joins TRBV23-1 to TRBJ1-2; a possible D gene is TRBD1 (6 bases). TRBV23-1 is identified as an open reading frame with a role that is uncertain. Trimming cost V 0 bases and J 4 bases, with 27 bases left between them. The CDR3 is made up of 20 amino acids. The CDR3 reads CASSQSGVDDCPGHLYGYTF. The DNA for the CDR3 is TGCGCCAGCAGTCAATCGGGGGTCGATGATTGTCCGGGACACCTCTATGGCTACACCTTC.

The chain uses TRBV18 and TRBJ2-2; maybe TRBD1 (5 bases). Germline V gene data show CDR1 as KGHSH and CDR2 as LQKENI. The CDR3 has 16 residues. Trimming pared 5 bases from V and 0 bases from J, leaving 13 bases between. CDR3 coding DNA: TGTGCCAGCTCAATGGGTAGGACACCGAACACCGGGGAGCTGTTTTTT. Translation gives CASSMGRTPNTGELFF.

This clone was seen just once. This chain links TRBV18 with TRBJ1-1; D is ambiguous. Germline V lookup: CDR1 KGHSH, CDR2 LQKENI. V lost 0 bases, J lost 4 bases, and 9 bases lay in between. The CDR3 loop spans 14 amino acids. CDR3 in amino acids: CASSPPFIPTEAFF. The CDR3 nucleotides read TGTGCCAGCTCACCACCCTTTATCCCCACTGAAGCTTTCTTT.

The V call is TRBV19, the J call TRBJ2-3, with a possible D match to TRBD1 (5 bases). CDR3 length equals 13 residues. Per the germline V gene, CDR1 is LNHDA and CDR2 is SQIVND (reference sequence). V was cut by 2 bases and J by 3 bases, with 6 bases left in between. CDR3 in DNA: TGTGCCAGTAGTATACAGGGTACAGATACGCAGTATTTT. It encodes CASSIQGTDTQYF. The full variable domain, its missing parts supplied by reference TRBV19 and TRBJ2-3, is DGGITQSPKYLFRKEGQNVTLSCEQNLNHDAMYWYRQDPGQGLRLIYYSQIVNDFQKGDIAEGYSVSREKKESFPLTVTSAQKNPTAFYLCASSIQGTDTQYFGPGTRLTVL.

The chain joins TRBV7-9 to TRBJ2-5, with D possibly matching TRBD2 (7 bases). The CDR3 length is 18 residues. V gave up 5 bases and J gave up 5 bases, with 27 bases separating them. Per germline, CDR1 SEHNR and CDR2 FQNEAQ (reference sequence). CDR3 loop: CASSPSSHQRGGRETQYF. The CDR3 DNA sequence: TGTGCCAGCAGCCCATCGTCCCACCAAAGGGGGGGCAGGGAGACCCAGTACTTC.

CDR3 DNA sequence: TGTGCCAGCACTACAATGGCTAGCGGGGACCTCTCCTACGAGCAGTACTTC. Encoded protein: CASTTMASGDLSYEQYF. The chain links TRBV7-2 to TRBJ2-5, with TRBD2 identical over 9 bases. The J call could be wrong; TRBJ2-7 is a better fit for the DNA end. Per germline, CDR1 SGHTA and CDR2 FQGNSA. CDR3 size: 17 residues.

This chain joins TRBV2 and TRBJ2-6; no reliable D call. The CDR3 is made up of 15 amino acids. V was clipped by 4 bases and J by 0 bases, with 7 bases between them. The germline gives CDR1 SNHLY, CDR2 FYNNEI. Here the CDR3 reads CASSGEASGANVLTF. CDR3 sequence (DNA): TGTGCCAGCAGTGGAGAAGCCTCTGGGGCCAACGTCCTGACTTTC.

The chain combines TRBV10-3 with TRBJ1-2; D may be TRBD1 (5 bases). The CDR3 consists of 13 residues. Trimming pared 8 bases from V and 0 bases from J, leaving 10 bases between. Germline V lookup: CDR1 ENHRY, CDR2 SYGVKD. This chain's CDR3 is CAIGAGPNYGYTF. The DNA of the CDR3 is TGTGCCATCGGGGCCGGCCCTAACTATGGCTACACCTTC.

The chain recombines TRBV6-1 with TRBJ1-5; no clear D. Germline CDR1 reads MNHNS; CDR2 reads SASEGT. Trimming cost V 4 bases and J 5 bases, with 12 bases left between them. The CDR3 length is 14 residues. The CDR3 loop reads CASSAIAEDQPQHF. The CDR3 DNA reads as TGTGCCAGCAGTGCGATAGCAGAAGATCAGCCCCAGCATTTT.

The genes are TRBV19 and TRBJ2-2; TRBD1 matches 12 bases. CDR1 and CDR2 from the germline V gene are LNHDA and SQIVND (reference sequence). After removal of 2 bases from V and 6 bases from J, the junction contained 4 bases not matched to a gene. This CDR3 contains 16 residues. The CDR3 reads CASSIPGQGAAGELFF. CDR3 DNA: TGTGCCAGTAGTATACCGGGACAGGGGGCGGCCGGGGAGCTGTTTTTT.

As concerns this clone: The junction departs from germline at one end; a sequencing error may be responsible. The chain recombines TRBV7-7 with TRBJ2-1; TRBD2 aligns across 8 bases. This CDR3 comprises 14 residues. The germline CDR1 and CDR2 sequences are SSHAT and FNYEAQ (reference sequence). The CDR3 sequence: CASSLAGRTGELFF. The CDR3 DNA is TGTGCTAGCAGCTTAGCGGGACGGACGGGAGAGCTGTTCTTC.

The V and J genes are TRBV5-8 and TRBJ1-5, with 7 positions matching TRBD1. Germline trimming cut 1 base from V and 4 bases from J; bases unmatched to any gene: 5. This CDR3 has 15 residues. Germline assignment: CDR1 SGHTS and CDR2 YDEGEE. The CDR3 loop is CASSLHQGQNQPQHF. The CDR3 DNA follows: TGTGCCAGCAGCTTGCACCAGGGACAGAATCAGCCCCAGCATTTT.

This clone is labeled as medium-sized. This chain links TRBV11-2 with TRBJ1-1; D possibly corresponds to TRBD1 (5 bases). Per germline, CDR1 SGHAT and CDR2 FQNNGV. The CDR3 spans 14 residues. Trimming cost V 0 bases and J 0 bases, with 5 bases left between them. CDR3 amino acids: CASSLDRVNTEAFF. The CDR3 DNA sequence: TGTGCCAGCAGCTTAGACAGGGTGAACACTGAAGCTTTCTTT.